A selection of T cell receptor beta chains follows, all from one sample in a study of cytomegalovirus exposure and HLA in healthy donors. Data came from immunoSEQ multiplex PCR; TCRdb stores just in-frame clones and leaves some out. This table holds around 100,000 clones, 79% found once. Material: PBMCs. Receptors originate from a female donor in good health and CMV-seropositive. Both conserved end residues are part of each CDR3. The D gene is left open where the match is weak. Clone size is not always given. Where it is, it says once, few, many or a class for expanded clones.

j_call: TRBJ1-1; v_call: TRBV2; clone_size: -; d_call: -; cdr3_nt: TGTGCCAGCAGTGAGGGCCGACTGAACACTGAAGCTTTCTTT; cdr3_aa: CASSEGRLNTEAFF
j_call: TRBJ2-1; v_call: TRBV7-9; clone_size: -; d_call: TRBD1; cdr3_nt: TGTTCCAGCAGATACGCCCTAGGACAGGGGGACAATGAGCAGTTCTTC; cdr3_aa: CSSRYALGQGDNEQFF
j_call: TRBJ2-7; v_call: TRBV18; clone_size: -; d_call: TRBD1; cdr3_nt: TGTGCCAGCTCACCGAGACAGGGTGGAAGGGACGAGCAGTACTTC; cdr3_aa: CASSPRQGGRDEQYF
j_call: TRBJ1-2; v_call: TRBV7-9; clone_size: -; d_call: TRBD1; cdr3_nt: TGTGCCAGCAGCCTAGCCACGGACAGGGGGAGGAGCGGCTACACCTTC; cdr3_aa: CASSLATDRGRSGYTF
j_call: TRBJ2-1; v_call: TRBV27; clone_size: -; d_call: TRBD2; cdr3_nt: TGTGCCAGCAGTCCCCGCGGGACTAGCGGGGGGAATGAGCAGTTCTTC; cdr3_aa: CASSPRGTSGGNEQFF
j_call: TRBJ1-1; v_call: TRBV7-9; clone_size: -; d_call: -; cdr3_nt: TGTTCCAGCAGCCTTGGACAATTGAACACTGAAGCTTTCTTT; cdr3_aa: CSSSLGQLNTEAFF
j_call: TRBJ2-5; v_call: TRBV7-2; clone_size: few; d_call: TRBD2; cdr3_nt: TGTGCCAGCAGCCGGACCGGGACTAGCGGGAGGGCCAGTGAGACCCAGTACTTC; cdr3_aa: CASSRTGTSGRASETQYF
j_call: TRBJ2-3; v_call: TRBV7-2; clone_size: -; d_call: -; cdr3_nt: TGTGCCAGCAGCTTAGTGCACTCCACAGATACGCAGTATTTT; cdr3_aa: CASSLVHSTDTQYF
j_call: TRBJ2-7; v_call: TRBV15; clone_size: -; d_call: -; cdr3_nt: TGTGCCACCAGCAGGCCAAAGGCGGGGTACGAGCAGTACTTC; cdr3_aa: CATSRPKAGYEQYF
j_call: TRBJ2-7; v_call: TRBV9; clone_size: -; d_call: TRBD2; cdr3_nt: TGTGCCAGCAGCGTAGGAAGCGGGGGCTCCTACGAGCAGTACTTC; cdr3_aa: CASSVGSGGSYEQYF
j_call: TRBJ1-5; v_call: TRBV4-3; clone_size: few; d_call: -; cdr3_nt: TGCGCCAGCAGCCAAGAGTGGAGGTCAAGACAGCCCCAGCATTTT; cdr3_aa: CASSQEWRSRQPQHF
j_call: TRBJ2-1; v_call: TRBV7-9; clone_size: -; d_call: TRBD2; cdr3_nt: TGTGCCAGCAGCAACCGCGGGAGGGCCTACAATGAGCAGTTCTTC; cdr3_aa: CASSNRGRAYNEQFF
j_call: TRBJ2-3; v_call: TRBV29-1; clone_size: -; d_call: TRBD1; cdr3_nt: TGCAGCGGGACCCCGGACAGGGGCCCAGATACGCAGTATTTT; cdr3_aa: CSGTPDRGPDTQYF
j_call: TRBJ2-2; v_call: TRBV6-1; clone_size: -; d_call: -; cdr3_nt: TGTGCCAGCAGCGGGTTATATCCTTCCGGGGAGCTGTTTTTT; cdr3_aa: CASSGLYPSGELFF
j_call: TRBJ1-4; v_call: TRBV5-6; clone_size: -; d_call: TRBD1; cdr3_nt: TGTGCCAGCAGCTTGGGACAGGGACGCGAAAAACTGTTTTTT; cdr3_aa: CASSLGQGREKLFF
j_call: TRBJ1-2; v_call: TRBV30; clone_size: -; d_call: TRBD1; cdr3_nt: TGTGCCCGGACAGGGGACCACTATGGCTACACCTTC; cdr3_aa: CARTGDHYGYTF
j_call: TRBJ2-5; v_call: TRBV6-5; clone_size: -; d_call: -; cdr3_nt: TGTGCCAGCAGAGCGGGCTGGGGGGAGACCCAGTACTTC; cdr3_aa: CASRAGWGETQYF
j_call: TRBJ1-2; v_call: TRBV6-5; clone_size: -; d_call: -; cdr3_nt: TGTGCCAGCAGTTACCACCCCCCAGGTAGCTATGGCTACACCTTC; cdr3_aa: CASSYHPPGSYGYTF
j_call: TRBJ2-3; v_call: TRBV5-1; clone_size: few; d_call: TRBD2; cdr3_nt: TGCGCCAGCAGCAACTCAGCGGGGACAGATACGCAGTATTTT; cdr3_aa: CASSNSAGTDTQYF
j_call: TRBJ2-7; v_call: TRBV6-1; clone_size: -; d_call: -; cdr3_nt: TGTGCCAGCAGTCCCTCTGCGGGGAACGAGCAGTACTTC; cdr3_aa: CASSPSAGNEQYF
j_call: TRBJ2-2; v_call: TRBV5-1; clone_size: -; d_call: -; cdr3_nt: TGCGCCAGCTTCTCAAAAGGCGGCACCGGGGAGCTGTTTTTT; cdr3_aa: CASFSKGGTGELFF
j_call: TRBJ1-2; v_call: TRBV7-9; clone_size: -; d_call: TRBD1; cdr3_nt: TGTTCCAGCAGCTCAGGACAGGGGGGCTCCTATGGCTACACCTTC; cdr3_aa: CSSSSGQGGSYGYTF
j_call: TRBJ1-5; v_call: TRBV30; clone_size: once; d_call: -; cdr3_nt: TGTGCCTGGAGTGTTTCTAGAGACCTCCGCTCCTCACGGAATCAGCCCCAGCATTTT; cdr3_aa: CAWSVSRDLRSSRNQPQHF
j_call: TRBJ1-2; v_call: TRBV29-1; clone_size: -; d_call: -; cdr3_nt: TGCAGCGGGGACATTGGCTATGGCTACACCTTC; cdr3_aa: CSGDIGYGYTF
j_call: TRBJ2-5; v_call: TRBV6-6; clone_size: -; d_call: -; cdr3_nt: TGTGCCAGCAGTTCCCCAGGGGGGCAGGTGACCCAGTACTTC; cdr3_aa: CASSSPGGQVTQYF
j_call: TRBJ1-6; v_call: TRBV6-1; clone_size: once; d_call: TRBD1; cdr3_nt: TGTGCCAGCAGTGAAGAGACAGGGGCCGTCCAAGCCCTCCACTTT; cdr3_aa: CASSEETGAVQALHF
j_call: TRBJ2-7; v_call: TRBV5-4; clone_size: -; d_call: -; cdr3_nt: TGTGCCAGCAGCTTGGACTCTCCCGCGAGGGACGAGCAGTACTTC; cdr3_aa: CASSLDSPARDEQYF
j_call: TRBJ1-1; v_call: TRBV6-6; clone_size: -; d_call: TRBD1; cdr3_nt: TGTGCCAGCAGTTTCACAGGGGGCGGCACTGAAGCTTTCTTT; cdr3_aa: CASSFTGGGTEAFF
j_call: TRBJ1-3; v_call: TRBV5-8; clone_size: -; d_call: -; cdr3_nt: TGTGCCAGCAGCCCCGGGGGATGGTTTAGTACCATATATTTT; cdr3_aa: CASSPGGWFSTIYF
j_call: TRBJ2-7; v_call: TRBV6-6; clone_size: few; d_call: -; cdr3_nt: TGTGCCAGCAGCCCGGGCTGGGGGGACGGCTACGAGCAGTACTTC; cdr3_aa: CASSPGWGDGYEQYF
j_call: TRBJ2-5; v_call: TRBV6-1; clone_size: -; d_call: -; cdr3_nt: TGTGCCAGCAGTCCAAACCTAACAGGGGAGACCCAGTACTTC; cdr3_aa: CASSPNLTGETQYF
j_call: TRBJ2-7; v_call: TRBV5-1; clone_size: -; d_call: TRBD1; cdr3_nt: TGCGCCAGCAGCTTGTTGAAGGGACAGGGGGCGGATGAGCAGTACTTC; cdr3_aa: CASSLLKGQGADEQYF
j_call: TRBJ1-1; v_call: TRBV4-1; clone_size: -; d_call: -; cdr3_nt: TGCGCCAGCAGCCAAGAAGGGGCCGGCTTGAACACTGAAGCTTTCTTT; cdr3_aa: CASSQEGAGLNTEAFF
j_call: TRBJ2-7; v_call: TRBV5-1; clone_size: -; d_call: TRBD1; cdr3_nt: TGCGCCAGCAGCTTGGGGGACAGTTCCTACGAGCAGTACTTC; cdr3_aa: CASSLGDSSYEQYF
j_call: TRBJ2-6; v_call: TRBV5-1; clone_size: -; d_call: TRBD1; cdr3_nt: TGCGCCAGCAGCTTGGACGGACAGGGGGCTGGAGGGGCCAACGTCCTGACTTTC; cdr3_aa: CASSLDGQGAGGANVLTF
j_call: TRBJ2-1; v_call: TRBV6-4; clone_size: -; d_call: -; cdr3_nt: TGTGCCAGCAGTGACTCGGGGTCCGCGAGGGATGAGCAGTTCTTC; cdr3_aa: CASSDSGSARDEQFF
j_call: TRBJ2-2; v_call: TRBV6-4; clone_size: -; d_call: -; cdr3_nt: TGTGCCAGCACCCGAGACGGGGCGAACACCGGGGAGCTGTTTTTT; cdr3_aa: CASTRDGANTGELFF
j_call: TRBJ1-5; v_call: TRBV4-1; clone_size: -; d_call: -; cdr3_nt: TGCGCCAGCAGCCAATTGCCCCCGGGGAGTGGTCAGCCCCAGCATTTT; cdr3_aa: CASSQLPPGSGQPQHF
j_call: TRBJ2-1; v_call: TRBV18; clone_size: -; d_call: TRBD2; cdr3_nt: TGTGCCAGCTCAGGACTAGCGGGGGACAATGAGCAGTTCTTC; cdr3_aa: CASSGLAGDNEQFF
j_call: TRBJ1-1; v_call: TRBV4-3; clone_size: -; d_call: TRBD1; cdr3_nt: TGCGCCAGCAGCTCGCGGACAGGGAGTAACACTGAAGCTTTCTTT; cdr3_aa: CASSSRTGSNTEAFF
j_call: TRBJ1-4; v_call: TRBV5-4; clone_size: few; d_call: TRBD1; cdr3_nt: TGTGCCAGCAGCTTGGTAGGCGGAGGGGGCGCGTTTGGTAATGAAAAACTGTTTTTT; cdr3_aa: CASSLVGGGGAFGNEKLFF
j_call: TRBJ2-3; v_call: TRBV29-1; clone_size: -; d_call: TRBD2; cdr3_nt: TGCAGCGCCGAATCAGGGACTAGCGGGAGCCACGCGCAGTATTTT; cdr3_aa: CSAESGTSGSHAQYF
j_call: TRBJ2-2; v_call: TRBV4-1; clone_size: -; d_call: -; cdr3_nt: TGCGCCAGCAGCCAAGCTCCGGAGGGATTCACCGGGGAGCTGTTTTTT; cdr3_aa: CASSQAPEGFTGELFF
j_call: TRBJ1-2; v_call: TRBV5-1; clone_size: -; d_call: -; cdr3_nt: TGCGCCAGCAGCTTGGCAGGGCACAACTATGGCTACACCTTC; cdr3_aa: CASSLAGHNYGYTF
j_call: TRBJ1-2; v_call: TRBV12-1; clone_size: -; d_call: -; cdr3_nt: TGTGCCAGCAGCCCGTTTGGGAGAGACAACTATGGCTACACCTTC; cdr3_aa: CASSPFGRDNYGYTF
j_call: TRBJ2-7; v_call: TRBV5-4; clone_size: once; d_call: -; cdr3_nt: TGTGCCGTCCAAAGGGGTCCCTACGAGCAGTACTTC; cdr3_aa: CAVQRGPYEQYF
j_call: TRBJ1-1; v_call: TRBV7-9; clone_size: -; d_call: -; cdr3_nt: TGTGCCAGCAGCCCCGGGTCGGGGGACACTGAAGCTTTCTTT; cdr3_aa: CASSPGSGDTEAFF
j_call: TRBJ2-1; v_call: TRBV7-2; clone_size: -; d_call: TRBD1; cdr3_nt: TGTGCCAGCAGCTTTAGGACAGGGATTAACAATGAGCAGTTCTTC; cdr3_aa: CASSFRTGINNEQFF
j_call: TRBJ2-1; v_call: TRBV6-4; clone_size: -; d_call: TRBD2; cdr3_nt: TGTGCCAGCAGTGACTCGGGCGGGAGGGTGCTCGATGAGCAGTTCTTC; cdr3_aa: CASSDSGGRVLDEQFF
j_call: TRBJ2-4; v_call: TRBV27; clone_size: -; d_call: -; cdr3_nt: TGTGCCAGCAGTTTTTCGGGGTACGGAAACATTCAGTACTTC; cdr3_aa: CASSFSGYGNIQYF
j_call: TRBJ2-7; v_call: TRBV10-2; clone_size: -; d_call: -; cdr3_nt: TGCGCCAGCAGTGAGGGCAGAAACTACGAGCAGTACTTC; cdr3_aa: CASSEGRNYEQYF
j_call: TRBJ1-2; v_call: TRBV5-1; clone_size: -; d_call: TRBD1; cdr3_nt: TGCGCCAGCAGCACGTCGGGACAGGGTGGTGGCTACACCTTC; cdr3_aa: CASSTSGQGGGYTF
j_call: TRBJ1-1; v_call: TRBV4-1; clone_size: -; d_call: -; cdr3_nt: TGCGCCAGCAGCCAAACGAAGCACAGTGAATATGAGACTGAAGCTTTCTTT; cdr3_aa: CASSQTKHSEYETEAFF
j_call: TRBJ1-1; v_call: TRBV25-1; clone_size: -; d_call: -; cdr3_nt: TGTGCCAGCAGCGCCCCGGGGGGGGCTGAAGCTTTCTTT; cdr3_aa: CASSAPGGAEAFF
j_call: TRBJ2-7; v_call: TRBV5-1; clone_size: -; d_call: TRBD2; cdr3_nt: TGCGCCAGCAGACTAGCGGGAGGGTTCGAGCAGTACTTC; cdr3_aa: CASRLAGGFEQYF
j_call: TRBJ2-3; v_call: TRBV30; clone_size: -; d_call: -; cdr3_nt: TGTGCCCGGGGGGCGGGAGACTCAGATACGCAGTATTTT; cdr3_aa: CARGAGDSDTQYF
j_call: TRBJ1-2; v_call: TRBV4-3; clone_size: -; d_call: -; cdr3_nt: TGCGCCAGCAGCCAAGATTGGACAGTCTCTCGCTATGGCTACACCTTC; cdr3_aa: CASSQDWTVSRYGYTF
j_call: TRBJ1-1; v_call: TRBV5-4; clone_size: -; d_call: -; cdr3_nt: TGTGCCAGCAGCTTGGGTTTCTCGAGCACTGAAGCTTTCTTT; cdr3_aa: CASSLGFSSTEAFF
j_call: TRBJ2-7; v_call: TRBV27; clone_size: -; d_call: TRBD1; cdr3_nt: TGTGCCAGCAGTTTATCGAGGACAGGGGCATACGAGCAGTACTTC; cdr3_aa: CASSLSRTGAYEQYF